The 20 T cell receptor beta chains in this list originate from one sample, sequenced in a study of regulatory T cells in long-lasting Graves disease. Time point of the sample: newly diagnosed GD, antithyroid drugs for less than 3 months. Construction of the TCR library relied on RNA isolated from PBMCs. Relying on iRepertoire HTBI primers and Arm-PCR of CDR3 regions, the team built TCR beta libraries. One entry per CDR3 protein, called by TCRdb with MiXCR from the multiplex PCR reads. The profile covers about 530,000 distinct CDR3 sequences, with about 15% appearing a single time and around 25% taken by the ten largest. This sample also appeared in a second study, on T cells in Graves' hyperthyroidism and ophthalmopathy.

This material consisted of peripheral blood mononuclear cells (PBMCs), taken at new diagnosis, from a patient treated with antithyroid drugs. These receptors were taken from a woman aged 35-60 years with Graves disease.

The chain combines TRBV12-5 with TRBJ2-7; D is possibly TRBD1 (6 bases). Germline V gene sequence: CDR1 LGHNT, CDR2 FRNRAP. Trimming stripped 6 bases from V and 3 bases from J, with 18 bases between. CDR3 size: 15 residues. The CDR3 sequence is CASGPLQGFNYEQYF. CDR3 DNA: TGTGCTAGTGGACCTCTACAGGGATTTAACTACGAGCAGTACTTC.

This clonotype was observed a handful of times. The CDR3: CASSGGGAGNTEAFF. In DNA, the CDR3 is TGCGCCAGCAGCGGCGGGGGGGCGGGGAACACTGAAGCTTTCTTT. The V call is TRBV5-1, the J call TRBJ1-1; weak D call: TRBD1 (6 bases). Germline CDR1 and CDR2: SGHRS and YFSETQ. The CDR3 is 15 residues long. The V end was cut by 4 bases, the J end by 1 base, with 14 bases between.

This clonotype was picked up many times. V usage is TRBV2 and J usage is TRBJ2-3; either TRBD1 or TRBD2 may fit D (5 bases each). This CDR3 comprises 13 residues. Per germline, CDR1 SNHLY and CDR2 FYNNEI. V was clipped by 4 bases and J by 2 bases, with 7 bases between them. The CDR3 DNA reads TGTGCCAGCAGTGGAGGGGCCACAGATACGCAGTATTTT. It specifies CASSGGATDTQYF.

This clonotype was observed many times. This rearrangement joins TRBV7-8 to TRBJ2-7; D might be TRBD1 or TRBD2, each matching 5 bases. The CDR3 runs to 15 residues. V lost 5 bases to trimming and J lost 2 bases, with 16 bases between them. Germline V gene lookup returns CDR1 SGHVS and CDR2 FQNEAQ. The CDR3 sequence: CASSPRSVGAYEQYF. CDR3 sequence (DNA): TGTGCCAGCAGCCCCCGCAGCGTGGGGGCCTACGAGCAGTACTTC.

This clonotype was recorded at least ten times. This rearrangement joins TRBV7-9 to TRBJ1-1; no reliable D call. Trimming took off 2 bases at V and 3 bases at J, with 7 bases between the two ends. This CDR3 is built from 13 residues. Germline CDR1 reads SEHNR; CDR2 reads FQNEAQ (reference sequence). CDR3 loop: CASSLSADTEAFF. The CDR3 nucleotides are TGTGCCAGCAGCTTAAGTGCAGACACTGAAGCTTTCTTT.

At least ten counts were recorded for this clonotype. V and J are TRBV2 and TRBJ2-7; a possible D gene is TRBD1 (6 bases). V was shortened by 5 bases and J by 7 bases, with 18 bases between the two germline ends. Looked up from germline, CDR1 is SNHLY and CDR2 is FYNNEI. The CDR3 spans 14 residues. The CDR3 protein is CASSSGDHTVEQYF. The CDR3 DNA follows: TGTGCCAGCAGTTCAGGGGACCACACGGTGGAGCAGTACTTC. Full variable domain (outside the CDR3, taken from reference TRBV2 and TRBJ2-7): EPEVTQTPSHQVTQMGQEVILRCVPISNHLYFYWYRQILGQKVEFLVSFYNNEISEKSEIFDDQFSVERPDGSNFTLKIRSTKLEDSAMYFCASSSGDHTVEQYFGPGTRLTVT.

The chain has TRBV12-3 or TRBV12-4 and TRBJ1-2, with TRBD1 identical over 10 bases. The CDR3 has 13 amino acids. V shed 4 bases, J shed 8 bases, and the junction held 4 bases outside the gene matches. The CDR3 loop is CASSWDRGQGYTF. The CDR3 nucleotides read TGTGCCAGCAGTTGGGACAGGGGCCAAGGCTACACCTTC.

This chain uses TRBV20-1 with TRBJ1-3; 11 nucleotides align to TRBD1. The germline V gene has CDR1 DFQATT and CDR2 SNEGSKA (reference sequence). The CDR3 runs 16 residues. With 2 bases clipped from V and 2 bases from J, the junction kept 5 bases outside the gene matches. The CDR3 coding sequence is TGCAGTGCTAGATTGGGACAGGGGGTCGCTGGAAACACCATATATTTT. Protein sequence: CSARLGQGVAGNTIYF.

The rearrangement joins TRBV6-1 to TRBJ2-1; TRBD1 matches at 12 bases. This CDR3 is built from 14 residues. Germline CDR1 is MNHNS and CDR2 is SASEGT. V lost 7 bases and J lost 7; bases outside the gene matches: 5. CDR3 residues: CASNRDRGLNEQFF. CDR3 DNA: TGTGCCAGCAACCGGGACAGGGGGCTTAATGAGCAGTTCTTC.

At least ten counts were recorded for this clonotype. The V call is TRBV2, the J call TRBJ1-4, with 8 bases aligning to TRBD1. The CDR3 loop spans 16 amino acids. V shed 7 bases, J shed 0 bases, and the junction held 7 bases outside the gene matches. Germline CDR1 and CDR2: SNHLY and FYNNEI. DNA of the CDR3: TGTGCCAGCACTCCGACAGGGGACACAACTAATGAAAAACTGTTTTTT. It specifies CASTPTGDTTNEKLFF.

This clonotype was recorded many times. The CDR3: CASSVVLGDPGETQYF. CDR3 DNA: TGTGCCAGCAGTGTTGTCTTGGGGGACCCAGGAGAGACCCAGTACTTC. The rearrangement links TRBV2 to TRBJ2-5; D might be TRBD1 or TRBD2, each matching 5 bases. This CDR3 spans 16 amino acids. Trimming removed 4 bases from V and 4 bases from J, with 19 bases in between. Germline values: CDR1 SNHLY, CDR2 FYNNEI.

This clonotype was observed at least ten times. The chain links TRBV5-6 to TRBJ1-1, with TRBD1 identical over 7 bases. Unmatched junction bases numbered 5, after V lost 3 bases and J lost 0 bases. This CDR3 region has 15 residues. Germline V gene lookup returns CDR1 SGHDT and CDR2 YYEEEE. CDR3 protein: CASSSDRSMNTEAFF. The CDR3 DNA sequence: TGTGCCAGCAGCTCGGACAGGTCCATGAACACTGAAGCTTTCTTT.

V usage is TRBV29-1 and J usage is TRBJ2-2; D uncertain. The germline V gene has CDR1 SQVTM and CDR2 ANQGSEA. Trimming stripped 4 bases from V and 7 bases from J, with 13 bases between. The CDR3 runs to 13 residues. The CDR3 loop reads CSVAKSLVGELFF. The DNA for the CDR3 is TGCAGCGTTGCAAAAAGCCTTGTCGGGGAGCTGTTTTTT.

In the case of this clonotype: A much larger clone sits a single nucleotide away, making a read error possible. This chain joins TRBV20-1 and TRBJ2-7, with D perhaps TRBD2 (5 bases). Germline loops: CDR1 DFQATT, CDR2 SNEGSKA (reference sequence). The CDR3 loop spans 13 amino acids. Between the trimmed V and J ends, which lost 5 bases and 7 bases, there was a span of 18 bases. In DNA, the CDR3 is TGCAGTGCTGTCCCTAGCCCGGGCGATGAGCAGTACTTC. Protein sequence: CSAVPSPGDEQYF.

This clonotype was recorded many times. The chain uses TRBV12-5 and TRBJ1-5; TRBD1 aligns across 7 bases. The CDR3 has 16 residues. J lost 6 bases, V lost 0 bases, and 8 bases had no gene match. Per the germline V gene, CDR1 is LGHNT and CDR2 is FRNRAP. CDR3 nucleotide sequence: TGTGCTAGTGGTTTGGTATCGGTGGGACAGCCTCAGCCCCAGCATTTT. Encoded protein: CASGLVSVGQPQPQHF.

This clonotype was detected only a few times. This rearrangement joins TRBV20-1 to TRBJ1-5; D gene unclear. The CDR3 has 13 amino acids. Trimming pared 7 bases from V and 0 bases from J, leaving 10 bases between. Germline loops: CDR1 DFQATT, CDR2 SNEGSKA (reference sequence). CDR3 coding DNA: TGCAGTGGAGTCTCCTCTAGCAATCAGCCCCAGCATTTT. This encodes CSGVSSSNQPQHF.

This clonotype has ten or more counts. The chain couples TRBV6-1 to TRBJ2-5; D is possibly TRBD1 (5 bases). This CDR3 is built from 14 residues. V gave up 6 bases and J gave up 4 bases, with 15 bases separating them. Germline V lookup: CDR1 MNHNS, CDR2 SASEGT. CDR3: CASSAGRVGETQYF. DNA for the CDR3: TGTGCCAGCAGCGCAGGCAGGGTAGGAGAGACCCAGTACTTC.

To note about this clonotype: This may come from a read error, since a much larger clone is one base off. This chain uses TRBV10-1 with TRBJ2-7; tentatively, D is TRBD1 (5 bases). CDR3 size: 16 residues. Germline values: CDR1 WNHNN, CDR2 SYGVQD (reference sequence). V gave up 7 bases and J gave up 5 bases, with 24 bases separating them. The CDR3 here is CASNEGLGWGGDEQYF. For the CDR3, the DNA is TGCGCCAGCAATGAAGGTTTGGGTTGGGGCGGAGACGAGCAGTACTTC.

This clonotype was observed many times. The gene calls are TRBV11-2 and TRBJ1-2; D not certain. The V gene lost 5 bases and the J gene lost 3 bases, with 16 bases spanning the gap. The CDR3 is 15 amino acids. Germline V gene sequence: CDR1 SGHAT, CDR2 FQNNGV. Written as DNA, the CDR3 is TGTGCCAGCAGCCCTCCGTGGGTTGGAGACTATGGCTACACCTTC. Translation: CASSPPWVGDYGYTF.

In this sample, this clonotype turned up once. In DNA form, the CDR3 reads TGTGCCAGCTCACCGAGGGATACGCGAAACATTCAGTACTTC. This codes for CASSPRDTRNIQYF. The rearrangement uses TRBV18 and TRBJ2-4, with D tentatively TRBD2 (5 bases). Germline V CDR1 and CDR2: KGHSH, LQKENI. CDR3 length: 14 amino acids. V was trimmed by 3 bases and J by 6 bases, leaving 12 bases between them.